This T cell receptor (beta chain) was recovered during a study of radiation and T cells in renal cell carcinoma. Noted treatment: 15 Gy SBRT to primary tumor, nephrectomy 4 weeks later. Nephrectomy followed 15 Gy stereotactic body radiation by 4 weeks. The germline V gene has CDR1 LGHNA and CDR2 YSLEER. V was shortened by 4 bases and J by 7 bases, with 14 bases between the two germline ends. CDR3 length: 14 residues. Comment on this clone: Antigen: not known.

General study points: Tumor samples were small regions of around 0.91 g. From baseline, blood top tumor clonotypes peaked at 2 weeks post-radiation. Irradiated tumors had higher TCR clonality than control tumors.

Clones were read by immunoSEQ multiplex PCR, and TCRdb kept only the in-frame ones, dropping some. The sample yields approximately 23,000 clones, around 52% seen once. This receptor was identified in a woman between 50 and 59 years old with renal cell carcinoma. This material consisted of tumor tissue, taken from a patient whose treatment included radiotherapy and nephrectomy. The V and J genes are TRBV4-3 and TRBJ1-5; possible D gene TRBD1, 5 bases. Written as DNA, the CDR3 is TGCGCCAGCAGCCTAGACAGAAGCGGACAGCCCCAGCATTTT. Its translation: CASSLDRSGQPQHF.